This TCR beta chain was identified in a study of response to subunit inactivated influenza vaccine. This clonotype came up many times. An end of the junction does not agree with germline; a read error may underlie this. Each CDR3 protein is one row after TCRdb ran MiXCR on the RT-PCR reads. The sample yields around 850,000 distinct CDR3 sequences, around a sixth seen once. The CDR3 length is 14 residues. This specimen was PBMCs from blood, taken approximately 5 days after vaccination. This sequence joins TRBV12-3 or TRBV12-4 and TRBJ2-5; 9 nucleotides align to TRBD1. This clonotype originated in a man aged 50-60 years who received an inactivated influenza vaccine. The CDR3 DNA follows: TGCGCCAGCAGCCCGACAGGGGGTGGTGAGACCCAGTACTTC. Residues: CASSPTGGGETQYF.